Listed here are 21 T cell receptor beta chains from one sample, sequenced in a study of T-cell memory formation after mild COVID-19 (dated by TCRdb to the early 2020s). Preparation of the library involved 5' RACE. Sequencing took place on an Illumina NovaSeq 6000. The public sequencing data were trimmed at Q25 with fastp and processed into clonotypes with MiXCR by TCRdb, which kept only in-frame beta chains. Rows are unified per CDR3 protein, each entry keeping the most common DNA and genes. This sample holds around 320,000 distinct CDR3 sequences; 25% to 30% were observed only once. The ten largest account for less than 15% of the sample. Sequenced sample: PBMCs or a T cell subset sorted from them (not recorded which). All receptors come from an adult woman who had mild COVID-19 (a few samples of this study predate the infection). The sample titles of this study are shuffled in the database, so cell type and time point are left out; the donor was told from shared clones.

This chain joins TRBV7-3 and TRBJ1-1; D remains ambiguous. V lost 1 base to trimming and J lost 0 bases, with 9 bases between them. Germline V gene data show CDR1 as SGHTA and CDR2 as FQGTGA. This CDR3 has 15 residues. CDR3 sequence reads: CASSLNPSLNTEAFF. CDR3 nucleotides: TGTGCCAGCAGCTTAAATCCCAGTCTGAACACTGAAGCTTTCTTT.

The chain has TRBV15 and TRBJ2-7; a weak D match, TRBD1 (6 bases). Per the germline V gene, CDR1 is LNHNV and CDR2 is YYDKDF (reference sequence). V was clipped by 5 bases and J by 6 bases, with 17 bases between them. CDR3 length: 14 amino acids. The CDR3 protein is CATSRTAGVPEQYF. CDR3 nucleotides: TGTGCCACCAGCCGAACCGCAGGGGTTCCCGAGCAGTACTTC.

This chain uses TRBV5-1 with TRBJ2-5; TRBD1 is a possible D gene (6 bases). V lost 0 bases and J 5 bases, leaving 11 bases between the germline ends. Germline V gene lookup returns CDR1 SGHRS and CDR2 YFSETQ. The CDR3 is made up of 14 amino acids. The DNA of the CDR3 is TGCGCCAGCAGCTTGGGGACAGAGTCGGAGACCCAGTACTTC. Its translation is CASSLGTESETQYF.

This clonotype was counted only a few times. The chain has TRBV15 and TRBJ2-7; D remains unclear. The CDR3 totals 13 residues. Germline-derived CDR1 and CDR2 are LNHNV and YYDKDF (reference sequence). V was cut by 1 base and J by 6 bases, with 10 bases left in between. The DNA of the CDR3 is TGTGCCACCAGCAGAGCGCGAACCGCCGAGCAGTACTTC. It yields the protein CATSRARTAEQYF.

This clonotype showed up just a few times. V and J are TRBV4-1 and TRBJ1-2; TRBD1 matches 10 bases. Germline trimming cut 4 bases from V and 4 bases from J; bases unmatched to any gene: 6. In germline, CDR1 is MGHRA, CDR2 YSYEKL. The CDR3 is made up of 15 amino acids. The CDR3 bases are TGCGCCAGCAGCCCCGGACAGGGGGGATTCTATGGCTACACCTTC. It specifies CASSPGQGGFYGYTF.

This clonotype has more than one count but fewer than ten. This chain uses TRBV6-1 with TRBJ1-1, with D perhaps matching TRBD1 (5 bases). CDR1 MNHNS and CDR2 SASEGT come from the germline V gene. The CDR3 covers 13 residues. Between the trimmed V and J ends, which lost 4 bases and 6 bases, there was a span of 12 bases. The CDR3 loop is CASSVAGKAEAFF. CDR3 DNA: TGTGCCAGCAGTGTGGCAGGGAAGGCTGAAGCTTTCTTT.

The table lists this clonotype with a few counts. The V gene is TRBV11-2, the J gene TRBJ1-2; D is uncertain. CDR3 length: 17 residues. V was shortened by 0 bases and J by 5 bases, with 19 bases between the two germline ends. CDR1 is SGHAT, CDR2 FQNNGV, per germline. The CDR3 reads CASSLDQGPTAGYGYTF. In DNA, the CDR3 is TGTGCCAGCAGCTTAGATCAAGGACCTACCGCCGGATATGGCTACACCTTC.

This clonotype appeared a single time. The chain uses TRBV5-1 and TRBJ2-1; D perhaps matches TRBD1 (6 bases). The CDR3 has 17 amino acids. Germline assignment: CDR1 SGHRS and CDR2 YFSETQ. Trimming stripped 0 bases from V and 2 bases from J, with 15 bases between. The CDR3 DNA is TGCGCCAGCAGCTTGGCCCCTCTACAGGGACCCTACAATGAGCAGTTCTTC. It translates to CASSLAPLQGPYNEQFF.

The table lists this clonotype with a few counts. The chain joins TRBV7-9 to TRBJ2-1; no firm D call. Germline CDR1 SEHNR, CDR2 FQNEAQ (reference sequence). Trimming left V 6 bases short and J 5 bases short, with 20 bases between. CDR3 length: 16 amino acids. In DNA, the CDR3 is TGTGCCAGCAGTGGGTTGGACGGATCCCCCCACAATGAGCAGTTCTTC. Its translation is CASSGLDGSPHNEQFF.

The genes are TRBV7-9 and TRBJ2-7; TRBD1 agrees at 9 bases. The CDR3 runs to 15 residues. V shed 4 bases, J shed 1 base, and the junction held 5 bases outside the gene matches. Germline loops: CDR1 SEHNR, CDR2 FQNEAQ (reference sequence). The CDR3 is CASSSGQGGSYEQYF. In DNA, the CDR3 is TGTGCCAGCAGCTCGGGACAGGGAGGGTCCTACGAGCAGTACTTC.

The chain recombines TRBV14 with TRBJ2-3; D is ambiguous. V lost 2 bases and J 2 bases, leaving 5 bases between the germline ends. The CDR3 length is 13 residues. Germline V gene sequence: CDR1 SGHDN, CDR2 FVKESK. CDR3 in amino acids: CASSQHNTDTQYF. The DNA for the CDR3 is TGTGCCAGCAGCCAACACAACACAGATACGCAGTATTTT.

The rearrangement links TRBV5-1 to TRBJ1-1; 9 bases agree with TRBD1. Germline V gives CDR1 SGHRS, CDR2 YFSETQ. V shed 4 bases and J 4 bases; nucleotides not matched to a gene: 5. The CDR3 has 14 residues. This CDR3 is CASSPGTGTTEAFF. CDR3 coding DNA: TGCGCCAGCAGCCCGGGGACAGGGACCACTGAAGCTTTCTTT. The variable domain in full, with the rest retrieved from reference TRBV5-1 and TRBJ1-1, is KAGVTQTPRYLIKTRGQQVTLSCSPISGHRSVSWYQQTPGQGLQFLFEYFSETQRNKGNFPGRFSGRQFSNSRSEMNVSTLELGDSALYLCASSPGTGTTEAFFGQGTRLTVV.

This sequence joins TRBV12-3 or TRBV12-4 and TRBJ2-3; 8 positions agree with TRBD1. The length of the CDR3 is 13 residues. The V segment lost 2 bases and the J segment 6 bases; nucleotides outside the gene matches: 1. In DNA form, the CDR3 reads TGTGCCAGCAGTTTAAGGGACAGGGATACGCAGTATTTT. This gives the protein CASSLRDRDTQYF.

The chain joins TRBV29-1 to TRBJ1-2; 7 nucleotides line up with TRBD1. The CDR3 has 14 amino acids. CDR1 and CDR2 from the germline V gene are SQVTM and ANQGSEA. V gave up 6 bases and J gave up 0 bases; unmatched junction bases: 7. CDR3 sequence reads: CSVGVQGSNYGYTF. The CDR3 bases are TGCAGCGTCGGAGTACAGGGGTCTAACTATGGCTACACCTTC.

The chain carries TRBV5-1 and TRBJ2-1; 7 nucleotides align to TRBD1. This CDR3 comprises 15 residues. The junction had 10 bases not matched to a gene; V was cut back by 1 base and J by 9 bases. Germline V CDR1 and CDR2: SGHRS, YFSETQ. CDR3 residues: CASSLRDSLLGEQFF. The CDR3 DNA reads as TGCGCCAGCAGCTTGAGGGACAGCCTCCTGGGTGAGCAGTTCTTC.

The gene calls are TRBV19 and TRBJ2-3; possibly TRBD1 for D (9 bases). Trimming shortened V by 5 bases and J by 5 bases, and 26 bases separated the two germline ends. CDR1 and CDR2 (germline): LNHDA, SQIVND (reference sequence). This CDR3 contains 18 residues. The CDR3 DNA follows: TGTGCCAGTAGTCCGGACAGGGGTTTCGGTAGCGGGGAAGATACGCAGTATTTT. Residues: CASSPDRGFGSGEDTQYF.

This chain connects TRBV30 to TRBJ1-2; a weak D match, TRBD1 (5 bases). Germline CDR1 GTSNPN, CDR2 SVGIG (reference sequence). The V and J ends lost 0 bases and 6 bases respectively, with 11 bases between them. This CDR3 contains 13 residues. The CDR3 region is CAWSVSGGNGYTF. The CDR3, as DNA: TGTGCCTGGAGTGTATCCGGGGGGAATGGCTACACCTTC.

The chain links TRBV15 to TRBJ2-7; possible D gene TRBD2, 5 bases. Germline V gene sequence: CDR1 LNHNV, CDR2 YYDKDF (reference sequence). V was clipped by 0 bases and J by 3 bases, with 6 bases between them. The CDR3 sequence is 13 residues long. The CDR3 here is CATSRERVYEQYF. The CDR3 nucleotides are TGTGCCACCAGCAGAGAGAGGGTCTACGAGCAGTACTTC.

The CDR3 nucleotides read TGTGCCAGCAACCAGTTAGGGGAAAAAGGCTACACCTTC. This sequence encodes CASNQLGEKGYTF. The chain carries TRBV7-9 and TRBJ1-2; tentative D call: TRBD1 (5 bases). Germline V gene lookup returns CDR1 SEHNR and CDR2 FQNEAQ (reference sequence). The CDR3 loop spans 13 amino acids. The V and J ends lost 7 bases and 8 bases respectively, with 17 bases between them.

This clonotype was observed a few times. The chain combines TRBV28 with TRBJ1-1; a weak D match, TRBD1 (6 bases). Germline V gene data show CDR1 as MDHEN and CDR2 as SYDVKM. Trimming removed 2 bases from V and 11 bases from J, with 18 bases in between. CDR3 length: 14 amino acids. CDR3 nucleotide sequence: TGTGCCAGCAGTTTACGGACAGTTTCGATGAGGGCTTTCTTT. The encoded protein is CASSLRTVSMRAFF.

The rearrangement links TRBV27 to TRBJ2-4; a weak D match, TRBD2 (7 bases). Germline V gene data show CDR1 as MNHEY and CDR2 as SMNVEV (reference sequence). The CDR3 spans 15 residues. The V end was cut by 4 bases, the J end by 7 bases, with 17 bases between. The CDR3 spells CASSSIFGGRNIQYF. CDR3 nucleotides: TGTGCCAGCAGTTCCATCTTCGGGGGGCGGAACATTCAGTACTTC.